These T cell receptor beta chains were read from a single sample in a study of T cell responses to AZD1222 COVID-19 vaccine. The repertoire was sequenced with immunoSEQ multiplex PCR; TCRdb's copy has only in-frame clones and lacks some. Here the sample spans around 160,000 clones, approximately 85% being singletons. The sequences come from peripheral blood, collected on day 0 of MenACWY control vaccination. These receptors all stem from an adult in good health. Each CDR3 is given with its conserved first and last residue. Fields, in order: V gene, D gene, clone size, J gene, CDR3 protein, CDR3 DNA. A D gene is named only where the DNA matches it firmly. Rows give clone size only sometimes, using once, few, many, or a class for an expanded clone.

v_call: TRBV7-9; d_call: .; clone_size: .; j_call: TRBJ2-7; cdr3_aa: CASSPPWSGGSTYEQYF; cdr3_nt: TGTGCCAGCAGCCCACCCTGGAGCGGAGGGTCAACCTACGAGCAGTACTTC
v_call: TRBV5-6; d_call: TRBD1; clone_size: .; j_call: TRBJ1-5; cdr3_aa: CASSLGDRVGQPQHF; cdr3_nt: TGTGCCAGCAGCTTGGGTGACAGGGTCGGGCAGCCCCAGCATTTT
v_call: TRBV12-3/TRBV12-4; d_call: TRBD1; clone_size: .; j_call: TRBJ2-7; cdr3_aa: CASSPRGPYEQYF; cdr3_nt: TGTGCCAGCAGTCCCAGGGGGCCCTACGAGCAGTACTTC
v_call: TRBV6-2/TRBV6-3; d_call: .; clone_size: .; j_call: TRBJ2-2; cdr3_aa: CASSYSGMTRYPTKNGELFF; cdr3_nt: TGTGCCAGCAGTTACTCGGGTATGACTAGATACCCTACTAAGAACGGGGAGCTGTTTTTT
v_call: TRBV16; d_call: .; clone_size: .; j_call: TRBJ1-5; cdr3_aa: CASSRSGPPTNQPQHF; cdr3_nt: TGTGCCAGCAGCCGCTCCGGACCCCCGACCAATCAGCCCCAGCATTTT
v_call: TRBV5-5; d_call: TRBD1; clone_size: .; j_call: TRBJ1-2; cdr3_aa: CASSNTGQGSGYTF; cdr3_nt: TGTGCCAGCAGCAATACAGGACAGGGTTCTGGCTACACCTTC
v_call: TRBV4-1; d_call: .; clone_size: .; j_call: TRBJ1-1; cdr3_aa: CASSQVWGDTEAFF; cdr3_nt: TGCGCCAGCAGCCAAGTATGGGGGGACACTGAAGCTTTCTTT
v_call: TRBV6-1; d_call: .; clone_size: .; j_call: TRBJ2-3; cdr3_aa: CASSDLGVTSTDTQYF; cdr3_nt: TGTGCCAGCAGTGATTTAGGGGTCACTAGCACAGATACGCAGTATTTT
v_call: TRBV14; d_call: .; clone_size: .; j_call: TRBJ2-7; cdr3_aa: CASSPHRTSYEQYF; cdr3_nt: TGTGCCAGCAGCCCTCACAGAACCTCCTACGAGCAGTACTTC
v_call: TRBV29-1; d_call: .; clone_size: .; j_call: TRBJ1-5; cdr3_aa: CSAGDSNQPQHF; cdr3_nt: TGCAGCGCAGGGGATAGCAATCAGCCCCAGCATTTT
v_call: TRBV6-5; d_call: .; clone_size: .; j_call: TRBJ1-4; cdr3_aa: CASSSGRNEKLFF; cdr3_nt: TGTGCCAGCAGTAGCGGAAGAAATGAAAAACTGTTTTTT
v_call: TRBV19; d_call: .; clone_size: many; j_call: TRBJ2-5; cdr3_aa: CASSPLGGASGKETQYF; cdr3_nt: TGTGCCAGTAGCCCTCTTGGAGGGGCATCTGGTAAAGAGACCCAGTACTTC
v_call: TRBV6-5; d_call: .; clone_size: .; j_call: TRBJ1-4; cdr3_aa: CASSSRPLTNEKLFF; cdr3_nt: TGTGCCAGCAGTAGCAGGCCGCTAACTAATGAAAAACTGTTTTTT
v_call: TRBV7-9; d_call: .; clone_size: .; j_call: TRBJ1-1; cdr3_aa: CASSSIGAYTEAFF; cdr3_nt: TGTGCCAGCAGCTCGATCGGGGCATACACTGAAGCTTTCTTT
v_call: TRBV7-3; d_call: TRBD1; clone_size: .; j_call: TRBJ1-1; cdr3_aa: CASSMTGASNTEAFF; cdr3_nt: TGTGCCAGCAGCATGACAGGGGCCTCGAACACTGAAGCTTTCTTT
v_call: TRBV5-4; d_call: .; clone_size: once; j_call: TRBJ1-6; cdr3_aa: CASSLDYSSSPLHF; cdr3_nt: TGTGCCAGCAGCTTAGACTATTCTAGTTCACCCCTCCACTTT
v_call: TRBV10-3; d_call: TRBD2; clone_size: .; j_call: TRBJ2-2; cdr3_aa: CAIRIAGANTGELFF; cdr3_nt: TGTGCCATCAGAATAGCGGGGGCCAACACCGGGGAGCTGTTTTTT
v_call: TRBV28; d_call: TRBD1; clone_size: .; j_call: TRBJ1-6; cdr3_aa: CASSSQTGGNSPLHF; cdr3_nt: TGTGCCAGCAGTTCGCAGACAGGGGGGAATTCACCCCTCCACTTT
v_call: TRBV10-1; d_call: TRBD1; clone_size: .; j_call: TRBJ1-1; cdr3_aa: CATRRDRWSDAFF; cdr3_nt: TGCGCCACCCGCCGGGACAGGTGGTCTGATGCTTTCTTT
v_call: TRBV5-1; d_call: TRBD1; clone_size: .; j_call: TRBJ1-2; cdr3_aa: CASSPRQGVNYGYTF; cdr3_nt: TGCGCCAGCAGCCCTCGACAGGGAGTGAACTATGGCTACACCTTC
v_call: TRBV6-5; d_call: .; clone_size: .; j_call: TRBJ1-2; cdr3_aa: CASTLSYGYTF; cdr3_nt: TGTGCCAGCACGCTAAGCTATGGCTACACCTTC
v_call: TRBV6-6; d_call: .; clone_size: once; j_call: TRBJ1-5; cdr3_aa: CASSYSSTEPQHF; cdr3_nt: TGTGCCAGCAGTTACTCATCGACAGAGCCCCAGCATTTT
v_call: TRBV9; d_call: .; clone_size: .; j_call: TRBJ2-3; cdr3_aa: CASSPHTDTQYF; cdr3_nt: TGTGCCAGCAGCCCCCACACAGATACGCAGTATTTT
v_call: TRBV2; d_call: TRBD1; clone_size: .; j_call: TRBJ1-2; cdr3_aa: CASSVIDRGHGYTF; cdr3_nt: TGTGCCAGCAGCGTTATAGACAGGGGGCACGGCTACACCTTC
v_call: TRBV3-1/TRBV3-2; d_call: .; clone_size: .; j_call: TRBJ2-2; cdr3_aa: CASSLYPTSQGEKEELFF; cdr3_nt: TGTGCCAGCAGCCTATATCCGACTAGTCAAGGGGAGAAGGAGGAGCTGTTTTTT
v_call: TRBV7-8; d_call: .; clone_size: .; j_call: TRBJ1-2; cdr3_aa: CASSLAGDYGYTF; cdr3_nt: TGTGCCAGCAGCTTAGCAGGGGACTATGGCTACACCTTC
v_call: TRBV7-2; d_call: TRBD1; clone_size: .; j_call: TRBJ1-6; cdr3_aa: CASSLTGDNNSPLHF; cdr3_nt: TGTGCCAGCAGCTTAACAGGGGATAATAATTCACCCCTCCACTTT
v_call: TRBV2; d_call: TRBD1; clone_size: .; j_call: TRBJ2-5; cdr3_aa: CASIKQGANQETQYF; cdr3_nt: TGTGCCAGCATTAAACAGGGGGCGAACCAAGAGACCCAGTACTTC
v_call: TRBV7-9; d_call: .; clone_size: .; j_call: TRBJ1-6; cdr3_aa: CASSLGGNSPLHF; cdr3_nt: TGTGCCAGCAGCTTAGGTGGGAATTCACCCCTCCACTTT
v_call: TRBV18; d_call: .; clone_size: .; j_call: TRBJ2-7; cdr3_aa: CASSPGGIQGLYEQYF; cdr3_nt: TGTGCCAGCTCACCGGGGGGAATACAGGGGCTTTACGAGCAGTACTTC
v_call: TRBV28; d_call: .; clone_size: .; j_call: TRBJ2-3; cdr3_aa: CASRPPLGEGDTQYF; cdr3_nt: TGTGCCAGCAGGCCCCCCTTGGGGGAAGGAGATACGCAGTATTTT
v_call: TRBV12-3/TRBV12-4; d_call: .; clone_size: .; j_call: TRBJ1-2; cdr3_aa: CASSPGHYGYTF; cdr3_nt: TGTGCCAGCAGTCCAGGACACTATGGCTACACCTTC
v_call: TRBV3-1/TRBV3-2; d_call: TRBD1; clone_size: .; j_call: TRBJ1-3; cdr3_aa: CASSRTGERGNTIYF; cdr3_nt: TGTGCCAGCAGCCGGACAGGGGAAAGAGGAAACACCATATATTTT
v_call: TRBV4-1; d_call: .; clone_size: .; j_call: TRBJ2-5; cdr3_aa: CASSQDGTEETQYF; cdr3_nt: TGCGCCAGCAGCCAAGATGGAACAGAAGAGACCCAGTACTTC
v_call: TRBV5-1; d_call: .; clone_size: .; j_call: TRBJ1-2; cdr3_aa: CASSLSPGGMRYGYTF; cdr3_nt: TGCGCCAGCAGCTTAAGCCCGGGGGGGATGCGGTATGGCTACACCTTC
v_call: TRBV12-3/TRBV12-4; d_call: .; clone_size: .; j_call: TRBJ1-2; cdr3_aa: CASSSTGYGYTF; cdr3_nt: TGTGCCAGCAGTTCGACCGGCTATGGCTACACCTTC
v_call: TRBV7-3; d_call: .; clone_size: .; j_call: TRBJ1-2; cdr3_aa: CASSVTSDGLYGYTF; cdr3_nt: TGTGCCAGCAGCGTTACCTCGGACGGCCTCTATGGCTACACCTTC